Listed below are T cell receptor beta chains from one sample, sequenced in a study of blood T cell repertoires in COVID-19. Assay used: immunoSEQ multiplex PCR; TCRdb lists only in-frame clones, some missing. The table lists roughly 150,000 clones, approximately 83% of them singletons, with around 2.1% in the top ten. The sample consisted of peripheral blood. Receptors were obtained from a woman older than 75 with acute or convalescent COVID-19. CDR3s include the opening cysteine and the closing phenylalanine or tryptophan. The D gene is left open where the match is weak. Clone sizes are given selectively: once, few, many, or a class where the clone is expanded.

NA TRBJ2-3 NA TRBV27 TGTGCCAGCAATGTCCTCGGGACAGATACGCAGTATTTT CASNVLGTDTQYF
NA TRBJ1-2 TRBD1 TRBV3-1/TRBV3-2 TGTGCCAGCAGCCCTTTATGGGGACAGGGGCACGGCTACACCTTC CASSPLWGQGHGYTF
few TRBJ2-2 TRBD1 TRBV29-1 TGCAGCGTTGAAAAAGGACAGGGTACCGGGGAGCTGTTTTTT CSVEKGQGTGELFF
NA TRBJ2-2 NA TRBV11-3 TGTGCCAGCAGCTTAATGGGAGACACCGGGGAGCTGTTTTTT CASSLMGDTGELFF
NA TRBJ2-5 NA TRBV7-9 TGTGCCAGCAGCTTAGCCCAGGGCAGGGCGGAGACCCAGTACTTC CASSLAQGRAETQYF
NA TRBJ2-7 NA TRBV10-3 TGTGCCATCAGTGGGACAGTTTACGAGCAGTACTTC CAISGTVYEQYF
NA TRBJ1-1 NA TRBV7-2 TGTGCCAGCAGCTTCAGGTCCATGAACACTGAAGCTTTCTTT CASSFRSMNTEAFF
NA TRBJ1-5 NA TRBV18 TGTGCCAGCTCAACGGGGTTTTATCAGCCCCAGCATTTT CASSTGFYQPQHF
NA TRBJ2-1 TRBD1 TRBV18 TGTGCCAGCTCACTCCCGGGACAGGGCTACAATGAGCAGTTCTTC CASSLPGQGYNEQFF
NA TRBJ2-4 TRBD1 TRBV4-2 TGTGCCAGCAGCCAAGAGCGACCGGGACAGCACAAAAACATTCAGTACTTC CASSQERPGQHKNIQYF
NA TRBJ1-3 NA TRBV6-5 TGTGCCAGCACGAGCAGGGTGGGAAACACCATATATTTT CASTSRVGNTIYF
NA TRBJ2-3 NA TRBV27 TGTGCCAGCAGCTCAGACACAGATACGCAGTATTTT CASSSDTDTQYF
NA TRBJ1-6 NA TRBV5-6 TGTGCCAGCAGCCAGCGACGGAGCTCCTATAATTCACCCCTCCACTTT CASSQRRSSYNSPLHF
NA TRBJ1-3 TRBD1 TRBV19 TGTGCCACCTGGACAGGGAACTCTGGAAACACCATATATTTT CATWTGNSGNTIYF
NA TRBJ1-5 TRBD1 TRBV28 TGTGCCAGCAGTTGGGGACAGGGGGCGAGGAGCAATCAGCCCCAGCATTTT CASSWGQGARSNQPQHF
once TRBJ1-6 NA TRBV4-3 TGCGCCAGCAGCCAAGATATCCAGGGGAATTCACCCCTCCACTTT CASSQDIQGNSPLHF
NA TRBJ1-6 NA TRBV9 TGTGCCAGCAGCCCCCAGGGGAATTCACCCCTCCACTTT CASSPQGNSPLHF
NA TRBJ2-5 NA TRBV6-5 TGTGCCAGCACCTCAGGGGGGCGCGAGACCCAGTACTTC CASTSGGRETQYF
NA TRBJ2-1 TRBD2 TRBV10-3 TGTGCCATCAGTGAGCCGACTAGCGGGGGGGCGCGGGAGCAGTTCTTC CAISEPTSGGAREQFF
NA TRBJ2-1 TRBD1 TRBV28 TGTGCCAGCAGGGGACAGGGGGCGCTAGCCCGATCCTACAATGAGCAGTTCTTC CASRGQGALARSYNEQFF
NA TRBJ2-1 NA TRBV7-9 TGTGCCAGCAGCTTACGTGCGGGGGCTAACAATGAGCAGTTCTTC CASSLRAGANNEQFF
NA TRBJ2-6 TRBD1 TRBV5-1 TGCGCCAGCAGCGGGGGACAGGGGGCGGCCGGGGCCAACGTCCTGACTTTC CASSGGQGAAGANVLTF
NA TRBJ1-6 TRBD1 TRBV4-3 TGCGCCAGCAGCCAGTCGACAGGGCTAAATTCACCCCTCCACTTT CASSQSTGLNSPLHF
NA TRBJ2-7 TRBD1 TRBV19 TGTGCCAGCAGTAGTGCAGGGGGCTCCTACGAGCAGTACTTC CASSSAGGSYEQYF
NA TRBJ1-6 NA TRBV30 TGTGCCTGGGTAACAGGGAGCTCCTATAATTCACCCCTCCACTTT CAWVTGSSYNSPLHF
NA TRBJ2-7 TRBD2 TRBV2 TGTGCCAGCCGGACTAGCGGTACCTACGAGCAGTACTTC CASRTSGTYEQYF
NA TRBJ2-7 NA TRBV5-4 TGTGCCAGCAGCTTGGACAGTTCCGACTACGAGCAGTACTTC CASSLDSSDYEQYF
NA TRBJ1-2 NA TRBV12-3/TRBV12-4 TGTGCCAGCAGCTGGACAGTTAATGGCTACACCTTC CASSWTVNGYTF
few TRBJ1-5 NA TRBV19 TGTGCCAGTAGTATAATGGAGTATAGCAATCAGCCCCAGCATTTT CASSIMEYSNQPQHF
NA TRBJ2-1 NA TRBV6-6 TGTGCCAGCAGTCCCAACTACCTAAGGGGAGGGCGGGGGCGGCACAATGAGCAGTTCTTC CASSPNYLRGGRGRHNEQFF
NA TRBJ1-2 NA TRBV5-6 TGTGCCAGCAGCTTGGTGGCACTAAACTATGGCTACACCTTC CASSLVALNYGYTF
NA TRBJ1-1 NA TRBV6-5 TGTGCCAGCATCAACAGGCTGAACACTGAAGCTTTCTTT CASINRLNTEAFF
NA TRBJ2-2 NA TRBV19 TGTGCCAGTAGTATAGTTGGGGGGATGGGCACCGGGGAGCTGTTTTTT CASSIVGGMGTGELFF
NA TRBJ2-7 TRBD2 TRBV11-2 TGTGCCAGCAGCTTAGTCGAAGCGGGGGGCTCCTACGAGCAGTACTTC CASSLVEAGGSYEQYF
NA TRBJ1-1 NA TRBV5-6 TGTGCCAGCAGCTTTTACTCCGGGGGCACTGAAGCTTTCTTT CASSFYSGGTEAFF
NA TRBJ2-2 TRBD2 TRBV6-2/TRBV6-3 TGTGCCAGCAGTTTTGAGTTAGCGGGGGCAAACACCGGGGAGCTGTTTTTT CASSFELAGANTGELFF
many TRBJ1-3 NA TRBV2 TGTGCCAGCAGCCTGCGGGGCAGACAGACTGGAAACACCATATATTTT CASSLRGRQTGNTIYF
NA TRBJ1-5 TRBD1 TRBV19 TGTGCCAGTAGTATCGGGACAGGTAGCAATCAGCCCCAGCATTTT CASSIGTGSNQPQHF
NA TRBJ2-5 TRBD1 TRBV4-2 TGTGCCAGCAGCCAAAGACAGGGCGAAGGAGAGACCCAGTACTTC CASSQRQGEGETQYF
NA TRBJ2-6 TRBD2 TRBV9 TGTGCCAGCAGCGTAGCGGGGGGCTCTGGGGCCAACGTCCTGACTTTC CASSVAGGSGANVLTF
once TRBJ2-2 NA TRBV4-3 TGCGCCAGCAGCCAAGAGGCCAGGAACACCGGGGAGCTGTTTTTT CASSQEARNTGELFF
NA TRBJ2-6 NA TRBV19 TGTGCCAGTAGTACGACAGGATCTGGGGCCAACGTCCTGACTTTC CASSTTGSGANVLTF
once TRBJ2-7 TRBD1 TRBV6-1 TGTGCCAGCAGTGACGGGACAGGGTTTTCATACGAGCAGTACTTC CASSDGTGFSYEQYF
NA TRBJ1-6 TRBD1 TRBV5-5 TGTGCCAGCAGCTACACTCCCCGGACAGGGAGTGATTCACCCCTCCACTTT CASSYTPRTGSDSPLHF
once TRBJ1-1 NA TRBV5-1 TGCGCCAGCAGCTTGCTCGGGGGGAACACTGAAGCTTTCTTT CASSLLGGNTEAFF
NA TRBJ1-5 NA TRBV19 TGTGCCAGTAGTATAGACAGGGCCCATCAGCCCCAGCATTTT CASSIDRAHQPQHF
NA TRBJ1-5 NA TRBV4-1 TGCGCCAGCAGCCTGGGGCGGAGCAATCAGCCCCAGCATTTT CASSLGRSNQPQHF